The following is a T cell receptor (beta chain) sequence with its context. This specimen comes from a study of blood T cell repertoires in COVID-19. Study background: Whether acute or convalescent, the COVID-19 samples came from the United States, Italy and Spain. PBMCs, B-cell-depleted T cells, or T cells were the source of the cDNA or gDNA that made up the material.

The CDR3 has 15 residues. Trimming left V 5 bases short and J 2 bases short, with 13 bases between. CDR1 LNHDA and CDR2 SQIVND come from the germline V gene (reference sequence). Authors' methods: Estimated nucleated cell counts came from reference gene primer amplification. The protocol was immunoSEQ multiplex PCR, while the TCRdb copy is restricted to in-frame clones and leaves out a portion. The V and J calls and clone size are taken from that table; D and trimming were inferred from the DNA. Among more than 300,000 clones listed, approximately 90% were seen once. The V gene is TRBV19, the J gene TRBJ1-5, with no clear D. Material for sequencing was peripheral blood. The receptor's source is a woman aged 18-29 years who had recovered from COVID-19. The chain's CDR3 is CASSYTARGNQPQHF. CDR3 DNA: TGTGCCAGTAGTTATACAGCGAGGGGCAATCAGCCCCAGCATTTT.